Shown below are 26 T cell receptor beta chains from a single sample sequenced in a study of blood T cell repertoires in COVID-19. Sequencing was performed with immunoSEQ multiplex PCR; in TCRdb, only in-frame clones are kept and a portion is missing. The sample lists just over 200,000 clones; around 81% were seen once. Material: peripheral blood. These receptors came from an older woman with acute or convalescent COVID-19.

V gene TRBV30 combines with J gene TRBJ1-6; 7 bases are a match to TRBD1. Losses at the gene ends were 1 base for V and 6 bases for J; bases not matched to a gene: 9. Germline values: CDR1 GTSNPN, CDR2 SVGIG (reference sequence). CDR3 length equals 16 residues. The CDR3 loop reads CAWSAPPTGVNSPLHF. The CDR3 DNA reads as TGTGCCTGGAGTGCACCGCCAACAGGGGTTAATTCACCCCTCCACTTT.

This chain joins TRBV6-5 and TRBJ2-3, with 12 nucleotides matching TRBD2. The CDR3 runs 15 residues. The V segment lost 2 bases and the J segment 3 bases; nucleotides outside the gene matches: 0. Germline V gene data show CDR1 as MNHEY and CDR2 as SVGAGI. CDR3 sequence (DNA): TGTGCCAGCAGTTACGGGACTAGCGGGACAGATACGCAGTATTTT. It codes for CASSYGTSGTDTQYF.

Written as DNA, the CDR3 is TGTGCCAGTAGTAACGGACAGAGGGCCGGGGAGCTGTTTTTT. As protein: CASSNGQRAGELFF. This chain links TRBV19 with TRBJ2-2; perhaps TRBD1 as D (6 bases). The V end lost 4 bases, the J end lost 6 bases, and 12 bases lay between the germline ends. Germline CDR1 reads LNHDA; CDR2 reads SQIVND (reference sequence). This CDR3 has 14 residues. The variable domain in full, completed from reference TRBV19 and TRBJ2-2, reads DGGITQSPKYLFRKEGQNVTLSCEQNLNHDAMYWYRQDPGQGLRLIYYSQIVNDFQKGDIAEGYSVSREKKESFPLTVTSAQKNPTAFYLCASSNGQRAGELFFGEGSRLTVL.

The chain carries TRBV15 and TRBJ2-5; 9 bases fit TRBD2. The CDR3 totals 16 residues. Germline CDR1 reads LNHNV; CDR2 reads YYDKDF (reference sequence). With V trimmed by 0 bases and J by 1 base, 3 bases remained unmatched. CDR3 protein: CATSRDAGGSQETQYF. The CDR3 region has the DNA TGTGCCACCAGCAGAGATGCGGGAGGGAGCCAAGAGACCCAGTACTTC.

CDR3 DNA sequence: TGTGCCAGCAGCCCCCGGACAGGGGACGGTCAGCCCCAGCATTTT. Translated: CASSPRTGDGQPQHF. The rearrangement joins TRBV7-2 to TRBJ1-5; 9 bases are shared with TRBD1. Germline V gene data show CDR1 as SGHTA and CDR2 as FQGNSA. The CDR3 is 15 residues long. V lost 5 bases and J lost 6; bases outside the gene matches: 8. Filled out from reference TRBV7-2 and TRBJ1-5, the complete variable domain reads GAGVSQSPSNKVTEKGKDVELRCDPISGHTALYWYRQSLGQGLEFLIYFQGNSAPDKSGLPSDRFSAERTGGSVSTLTIQRTQQEDSAVYLCASSPRTGDGQPQHFGDGTRLSIL.

The CDR3 DNA follows: TGTGCCAGTAGTACCAGACAGGGAGAGACAGATACGCAGTATTTT. Its protein product is CASSTRQGETDTQYF. The chain carries TRBV19 and TRBJ2-3; 7 nucleotides match TRBD1. CDR3 size: 15 residues. V lost 4 bases to trimming and J lost 3 bases; unmatched junction nucleotides: 7. Germline V gene lookup returns CDR1 LNHDA and CDR2 SQIVND (reference sequence).

This chain uses TRBV18 with TRBJ2-3; D remains unclear. Germline V gives CDR1 KGHSH, CDR2 LQKENI. The germline V and J ends were trimmed by 4 bases and 2 bases, with 13 bases remaining between them. This CDR3 is built from 15 residues. CDR3 DNA: TGTGCCAGCTCACAAGATCTACCTCCCACAGATACGCAGTATTTT. It is translated as CASSQDLPPTDTQYF.

This clone was counted a single time. The chain uses TRBV24-1 and TRBJ2-1, with 11 bases lining up with TRBD2. V lost 5 bases and J lost 10; bases outside the gene matches: 6. This CDR3 comprises 14 residues. Germline values: CDR1 KGHDR, CDR2 SFDVKD. The CDR3 loop reads CATSGTSGSPEQFF. The CDR3 nucleotides are TGTGCCACCAGTGGAACTAGCGGGAGCCCCGAGCAGTTCTTC.

This chain links TRBV7-9 with TRBJ1-1; 10 bases are shared with TRBD1. The V segment lost 3 bases and the J segment 6 bases; nucleotides outside the gene matches: 4. The germline V gene encodes CDR1 SEHNR and CDR2 FQNEAQ (reference sequence). The CDR3 runs 14 residues. In DNA form, the CDR3 reads TGTGCCAGCAGCTTTGGGACAGGGGCATCTGAAGCTTTCTTT. It is translated as CASSFGTGASEAFF.

The V and J genes are TRBV11-2 and TRBJ1-3; D gene ambiguous. The germline V and J ends were trimmed by 0 bases and 0 bases, with 12 bases remaining between them. This CDR3 region has 17 residues. Germline CDR1 reads SGHAT; CDR2 reads FQNNGV. The chain's CDR3 is CASSLEAGPYSGNTIYF. In DNA form, the CDR3 reads TGTGCCAGCAGCTTAGAGGCAGGCCCGTACTCTGGAAACACCATATATTTT.

This rearrangement joins TRBV5-4 to TRBJ2-5, with TRBD1 as a possible D gene (6 bases). V dropped 0 bases and J dropped 0 bases, with 6 bases sitting between them. This CDR3 has 14 amino acids. Germline V CDR1 and CDR2: SGHNT, YYREEE (reference sequence). CDR3: CASSLGTDQETQYF. The CDR3 nucleotides read TGTGCCAGCAGCTTGGGGACAGACCAAGAGACCCAGTACTTC.

V is TRBV1 and J is TRBJ2-7; TRBD1, as called in the table, went unchecked against the DNA. TRBV1 corresponds to a pseudogene. CDR3 size: 13 residues. The CDR3 DNA follows: TGCACCAGCAGCCAACTGCACAGGGACGAGCAGTACTTC. Translating it yields CTSSQLHRDEQYF.

The chain carries TRBV5-1 and TRBJ2-4; 8 positions agree with TRBD1. Germline CDR1 and CDR2: SGHRS and YFSETQ. The CDR3 has 15 residues. J was trimmed by 6 bases and V by 0 bases; bases with no gene match: 5. This CDR3 reads CASSLAGQGPNIQYF. The CDR3 region has the DNA TGCGCCAGCAGCTTGGCTGGACAGGGACCAAACATTCAGTACTTC. Complete variable domain (other parts from reference TRBV5-1 and TRBJ2-4): KAGVTQTPRYLIKTRGQQVTLSCSPISGHRSVSWYQQTPGQGLQFLFEYFSETQRNKGNFPGRFSGRQFSNSRSEMNVSTLELGDSALYLCASSLAGQGPNIQYFGAGTRLSVL.

The rearrangement joins TRBV11-2 to TRBJ1-6; 9 positions match TRBD1. Germline CDR1 and CDR2: SGHAT and FQNNGV. This CDR3 contains 15 residues. Trimming cost V 6 bases and J 5 bases; bases outside gene matches: 5. In DNA form, the CDR3 reads TGTGCCAGCAGAATAAGACAGGGGGATAATTCACCCCTCCACTTT. It codes for CASRIRQGDNSPLHF.

The rearrangement joins TRBV11-2 to TRBJ1-1; D might be TRBD1 (6 bases). Germline V gives CDR1 SGHAT, CDR2 FQNNGV. The CDR3 consists of 13 residues. Trimming shortened V by 2 bases and J by 11 bases, and 15 bases separated the two germline ends. CDR3 in amino acids: CASSLYGGHVAFF. DNA of the CDR3: TGTGCCAGCAGCTTATACGGGGGGCACGTCGCTTTCTTT.

The table lists this clone with a few counts. The chain uses TRBV5-1 and TRBJ1-1; the D gene is possibly TRBD1 (6 bases). CDR1 SGHRS and CDR2 YFSETQ come from the germline V gene. The CDR3 spans 13 residues. With 4 bases removed from V and 11 bases from J, the gap between germline ends came to 18 bases. CDR3 nucleotide sequence: TGCGCCAGCAGCGCCCTAGTGGAAGGGGGTGCTTTCTTT. Translated, it gives CASSALVEGGAFF.

J is TRBJ1-2 and V is TRBV7-2; TRBD1 matches at 8 bases. The CDR3 has 16 amino acids. V trimming: 5 bases; J trimming: 4 bases; junction bases outside the gene matches: 12. CDR1 SGHTA and CDR2 FQGNSA come from the germline V gene. The chain's CDR3 is CASSAQPGGVVYGYTF. The CDR3 nucleotides read TGTGCCAGCAGCGCCCAACCAGGGGGCGTCGTCTATGGCTACACCTTC.

CDR3 region: CASSGERYNSPLHF. DNA of the CDR3: TGTGCCAGCAGTGGAGAACGGTATAATTCACCCCTCCACTTT. The rearrangement uses TRBV2 and TRBJ1-6; no clear D gene. Germline loops: CDR1 SNHLY, CDR2 FYNNEI. The CDR3 runs to 14 residues. The ends were cut back, 4 bases at V and 4 bases at J, with 8 bases in the middle. Combining the CDR3 with reference TRBV2 and TRBJ1-6 gives the whole variable domain EPEVTQTPSHQVTQMGQEVILRCVPISNHLYFYWYRQILGQKVEFLVSFYNNEISEKSEIFDDQFSVERPDGSNFTLKIRSTKLEDSAMYFCASSGERYNSPLHFGNGTRLTVT.

The V call is TRBV2, the J call TRBJ2-2, with 7 bases aligning to TRBD1. The J segment lost 3 bases and the V segment lost 4 bases, leaving 5 bases of the junction unmatched. The CDR3 covers 15 residues. From germline, CDR1 is SNHLY and CDR2 FYNNEI. CDR3 nucleotide sequence: TGTGCCAGCAGTGGATACAGGGGCGACACCGGGGAGCTGTTTTTT. Protein sequence: CASSGYRGDTGELFF.

The chain recombines TRBV28 with TRBJ1-1, with unresolved D. V was clipped by 2 bases and J by 4 bases, with 11 bases between them. The CDR3 totals 14 residues. Per the germline V gene, CDR1 is MDHEN and CDR2 is SYDVKM. The CDR3 spells CASSLGPQFTEAFF. In nucleotides, the CDR3 is TGTGCCAGCAGTTTAGGGCCTCAGTTCACTGAAGCTTTCTTT.

With regard to this clone: This CDR3 is also generated by other DNA sequences in the sample. This rearrangement joins TRBV11-1 to TRBJ1-6, with TRBD1 identical over 7 bases. V lost 1 base and J lost 10; bases outside the gene matches: 1. Per germline, CDR1 SGHAT and CDR2 FQDESV (reference sequence). The CDR3 loop spans 13 amino acids. CDR3 in DNA: TGTGCCAGCAGCTTAGAAGGGGGCTCACCCCTCCACTTT. Translated: CASSLEGGSPLHF.

This rearrangement joins TRBV5-1 to TRBJ1-3, with D tentatively TRBD1 (6 bases). This CDR3 has 16 residues. Germline values: CDR1 SGHRS, CDR2 YFSETQ. The germline V and J ends were trimmed by 4 bases and 0 bases, with 14 bases remaining between them. The CDR3 reads CASSPGHHLSGNTIYF. The CDR3, as DNA: TGCGCCAGCAGCCCGGGACACCACCTCTCTGGAAACACCATATATTTT. The full variable domain, its missing parts supplied by reference TRBV5-1 and TRBJ1-3, is KAGVTQTPRYLIKTRGQQVTLSCSPISGHRSVSWYQQTPGQGLQFLFEYFSETQRNKGNFPGRFSGRQFSNSRSEMNVSTLELGDSALYLCASSPGHHLSGNTIYFGEGSWLTVV.

In this sample, this clone turned up once. CDR3 sequence reads: CASSYSAGGREETQYF. CDR3 nucleotide sequence: TGTGCCAGCAGTTACTCTGCGGGAGGCCGGGAAGAGACCCAGTACTTC. The chain couples TRBV6-2 or TRBV6-3 to TRBJ2-5; 8 bases are a match to TRBD2. Trimming at V came to 0 bases and at J to 3 bases, leaving 6 bases not matched to a gene. The CDR3 length is 16 residues. The germline V gene encodes CDR1 MNHEY and CDR2 SVGEGT.

The CDR3 DNA follows: TGTGCCAGCAGGTCGGGGGGCGCGCATGGCTACACCTTC. This codes for CASRSGGAHGYTF. The chain carries TRBV6-5 and TRBJ1-2; possibly TRBD1 for D (6 bases). The germline V and J ends were trimmed by 6 bases and 6 bases, with 14 bases remaining between them. This CDR3 contains 13 residues. Germline lookup yields CDR1 MNHEY and CDR2 SVGAGI.

This sequence joins TRBV7-8 and TRBJ1-5, with TRBD1 matching over 7 bases. This CDR3 has 12 residues. V gave up 5 bases and J gave up 6 bases; unmatched junction bases: 1. CDR1 SGHVS and CDR2 FQNEAQ come from the germline V gene. The CDR3 DNA follows: TGTGCCAGCAGCCGACAGGGTCAGCCCCAGCATTTT. As protein: CASSRQGQPQHF.

V and J are TRBV5-1 and TRBJ2-7; the match to TRBD1 covers 9 bases. The CDR3 has 15 residues. Germline V CDR1 and CDR2: SGHRS, YFSETQ. V gave up 3 bases and J gave up 3 bases; unmatched junction bases: 7. In DNA, the CDR3 is TGCGCCAGCAGCTACTCTGGGACAGGGCGCTACGAGCAGTACTTC. Protein sequence: CASSYSGTGRYEQYF.